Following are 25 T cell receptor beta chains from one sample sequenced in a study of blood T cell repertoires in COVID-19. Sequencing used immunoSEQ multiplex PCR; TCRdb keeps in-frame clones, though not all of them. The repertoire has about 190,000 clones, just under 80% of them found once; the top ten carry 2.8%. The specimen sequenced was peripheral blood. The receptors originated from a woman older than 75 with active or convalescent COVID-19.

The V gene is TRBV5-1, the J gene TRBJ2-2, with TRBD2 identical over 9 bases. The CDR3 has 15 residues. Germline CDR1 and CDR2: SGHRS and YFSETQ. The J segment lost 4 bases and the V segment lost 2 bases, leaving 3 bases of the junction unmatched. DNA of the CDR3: TGCGCCAGCAGCTTCCTAGCGGGGAGCACCGGGGAGCTGTTTTTT. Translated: CASSFLAGSTGELFF.

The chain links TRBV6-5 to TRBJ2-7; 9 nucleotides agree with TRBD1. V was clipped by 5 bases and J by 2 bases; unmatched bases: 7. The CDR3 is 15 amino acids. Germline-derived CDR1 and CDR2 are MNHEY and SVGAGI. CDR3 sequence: CASSQRQGGAYEQYF. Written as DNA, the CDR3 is TGTGCCAGCAGTCAGAGACAGGGGGGGGCCTACGAGCAGTACTTC.

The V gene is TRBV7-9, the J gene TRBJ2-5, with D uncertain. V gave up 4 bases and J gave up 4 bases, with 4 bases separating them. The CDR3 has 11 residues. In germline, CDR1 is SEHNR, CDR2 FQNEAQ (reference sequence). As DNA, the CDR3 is TGTGCCAGCAGCTCTGTAGAGACCCAGTACTTC. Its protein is CASSSVETQYF.

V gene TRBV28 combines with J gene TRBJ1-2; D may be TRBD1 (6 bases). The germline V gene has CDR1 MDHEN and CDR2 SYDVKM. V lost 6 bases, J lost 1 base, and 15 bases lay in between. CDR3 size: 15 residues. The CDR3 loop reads CASSYRVRGNYGYTF. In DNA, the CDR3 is TGTGCCAGCAGCTACAGGGTCAGGGGTAACTATGGCTACACCTTC.

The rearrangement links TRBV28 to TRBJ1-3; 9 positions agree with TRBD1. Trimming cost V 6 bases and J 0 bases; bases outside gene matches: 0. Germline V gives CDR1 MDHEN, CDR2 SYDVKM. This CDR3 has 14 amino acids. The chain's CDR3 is CASRDRGSGNTIYF. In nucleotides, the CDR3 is TGTGCCAGCAGGGACAGGGGCTCTGGAAACACCATATATTTT.

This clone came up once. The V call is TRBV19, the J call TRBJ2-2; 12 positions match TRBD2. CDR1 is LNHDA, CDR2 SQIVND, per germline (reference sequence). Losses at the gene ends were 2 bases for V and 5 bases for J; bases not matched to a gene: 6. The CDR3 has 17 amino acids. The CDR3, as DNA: TGTGCCAGTAGTATAAGACTAGCGGGGGCGCTAACCGGGGAGCTGTTTTTT. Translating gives CASSIRLAGALTGELFF.

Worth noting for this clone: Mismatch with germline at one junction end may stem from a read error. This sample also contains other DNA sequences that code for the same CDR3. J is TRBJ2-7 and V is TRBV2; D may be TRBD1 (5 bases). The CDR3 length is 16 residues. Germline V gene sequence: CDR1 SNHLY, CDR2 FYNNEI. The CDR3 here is CASSEARRTLSYEQYF. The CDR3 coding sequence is TGTGCCAGCAGCGAAGCAAGACGGACACTGTCCTACGAGCAGTACTTC.

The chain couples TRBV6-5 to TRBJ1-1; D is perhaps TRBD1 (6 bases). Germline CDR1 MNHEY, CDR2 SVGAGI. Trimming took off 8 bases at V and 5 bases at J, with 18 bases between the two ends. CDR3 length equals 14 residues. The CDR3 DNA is TGTGCCAGCTTCAGGGGAGGGTTGGAAACTGAAGCTTTCTTT. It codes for CASFRGGLETEAFF.

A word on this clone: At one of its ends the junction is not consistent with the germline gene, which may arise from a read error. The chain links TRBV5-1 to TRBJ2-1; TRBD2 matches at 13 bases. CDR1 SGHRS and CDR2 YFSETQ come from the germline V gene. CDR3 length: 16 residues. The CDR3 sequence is CASSLAGTSGTFEQLF. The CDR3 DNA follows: TGCGCCAGCAGCTTGGCCGGGACTAGCGGGACTTTTGAGCAGCTCTTC.

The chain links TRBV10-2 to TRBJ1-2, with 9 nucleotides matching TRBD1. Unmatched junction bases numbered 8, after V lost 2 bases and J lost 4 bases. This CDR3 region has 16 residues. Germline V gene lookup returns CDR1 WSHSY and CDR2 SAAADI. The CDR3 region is CASSEIYTGGIYGYTF. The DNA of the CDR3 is TGCGCCAGCAGTGAGATTTATACAGGGGGCATCTATGGCTACACCTTC.

CDR3 amino acids: CASSRGRAKETQYF. CDR3 in DNA: TGTGCCAGCAGCCGTGGGAGGGCCAAAGAGACCCAGTACTTC. The V gene is TRBV7-2, the J gene TRBJ2-5; 7 positions match TRBD2. V was clipped by 5 bases and J by 3 bases; unmatched bases: 6. Germline V gene sequence: CDR1 SGHTA, CDR2 FQGNSA. The CDR3 spans 14 residues.

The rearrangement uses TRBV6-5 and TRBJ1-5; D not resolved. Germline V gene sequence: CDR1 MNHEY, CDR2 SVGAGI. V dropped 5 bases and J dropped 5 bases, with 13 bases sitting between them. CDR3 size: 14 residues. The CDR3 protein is CASSPRTEYQPQHF. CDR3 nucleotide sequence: TGTGCCAGCAGTCCACGGACTGAATATCAGCCCCAGCATTTT.

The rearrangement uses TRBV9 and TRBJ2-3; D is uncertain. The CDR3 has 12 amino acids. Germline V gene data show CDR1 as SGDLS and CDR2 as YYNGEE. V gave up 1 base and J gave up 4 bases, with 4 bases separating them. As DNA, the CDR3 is TGTGCCAGCAGCGTATATGCAGATACGCAGTATTTT. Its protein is CASSVYADTQYF.

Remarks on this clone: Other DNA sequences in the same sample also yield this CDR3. The CDR3 sequence is CASSLVAGLNTEAFF. The CDR3 DNA follows: TGCGCCAGCAGCTTGGTCGCAGGGCTTAATACCGAAGCTTTCTTT. The chain combines TRBV5-1 with TRBJ1-1; D might be TRBD1 (5 bases). CDR1 is SGHRS, CDR2 YFSETQ, per germline. The CDR3 runs to 15 residues. Trimming took off 0 bases at V and 8 bases at J, with 17 bases between the two ends.

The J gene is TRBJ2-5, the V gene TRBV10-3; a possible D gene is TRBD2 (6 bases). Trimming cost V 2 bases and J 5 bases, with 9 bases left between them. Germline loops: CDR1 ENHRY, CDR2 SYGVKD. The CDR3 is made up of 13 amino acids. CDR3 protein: CAISEGGAETQYF. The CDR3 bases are TGTGCCATCAGTGAGGGAGGGGCGGAGACCCAGTACTTC.

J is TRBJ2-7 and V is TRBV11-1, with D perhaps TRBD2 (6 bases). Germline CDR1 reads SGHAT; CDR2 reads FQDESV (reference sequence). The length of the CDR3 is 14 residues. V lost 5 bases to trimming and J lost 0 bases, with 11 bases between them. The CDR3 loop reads CASSHRDFSYEQYF. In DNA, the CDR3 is TGTGCCAGCAGCCACCGGGACTTCTCCTACGAGCAGTACTTC.

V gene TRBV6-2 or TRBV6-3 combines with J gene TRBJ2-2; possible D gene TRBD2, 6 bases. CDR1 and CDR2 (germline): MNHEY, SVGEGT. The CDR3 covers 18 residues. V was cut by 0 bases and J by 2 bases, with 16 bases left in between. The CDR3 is CASSYSSRDSINTGELFF. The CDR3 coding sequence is TGTGCCAGCAGTTACTCTAGTCGGGACTCTATTAACACCGGGGAGCTGTTTTTT.

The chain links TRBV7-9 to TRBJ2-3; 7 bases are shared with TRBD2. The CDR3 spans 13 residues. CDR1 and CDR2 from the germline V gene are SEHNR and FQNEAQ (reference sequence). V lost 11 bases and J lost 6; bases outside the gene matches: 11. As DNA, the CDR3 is TGTGCCGGCGGTGGTCCGCGGGGGGATACGCAGTATTTT. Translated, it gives CAGGGPRGDTQYF.

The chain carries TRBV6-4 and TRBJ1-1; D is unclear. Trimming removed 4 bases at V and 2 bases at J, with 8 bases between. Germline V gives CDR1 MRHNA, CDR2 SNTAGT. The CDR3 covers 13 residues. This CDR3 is CASSVSVNTEAFF. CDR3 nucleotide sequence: TGTGCCAGCAGTGTTTCAGTAAACACTGAAGCTTTCTTT.

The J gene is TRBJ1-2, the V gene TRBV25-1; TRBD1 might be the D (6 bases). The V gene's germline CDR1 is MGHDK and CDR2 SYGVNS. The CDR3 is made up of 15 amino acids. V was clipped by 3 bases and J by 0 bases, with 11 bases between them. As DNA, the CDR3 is TGTGCCAGCAGTGATGTGGGGGCCGCTAACTATGGCTACACCTTC. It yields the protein CASSDVGAANYGYTF.

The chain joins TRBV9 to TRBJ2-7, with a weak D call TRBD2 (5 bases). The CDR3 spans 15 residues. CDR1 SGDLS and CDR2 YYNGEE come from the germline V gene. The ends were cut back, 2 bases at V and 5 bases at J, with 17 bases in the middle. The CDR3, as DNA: TGTGCCAGCAGCGTCGCAGGCAGAGGGATTAACGAGCAGTACTTC. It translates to CASSVAGRGINEQYF.

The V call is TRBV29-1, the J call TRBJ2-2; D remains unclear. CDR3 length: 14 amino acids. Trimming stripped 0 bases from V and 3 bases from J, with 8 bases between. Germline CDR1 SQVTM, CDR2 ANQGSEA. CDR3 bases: TGCAGCGTTGAAGAACACGATCACACCGGGGAGCTGTTTTTT. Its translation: CSVEEHDHTGELFF.

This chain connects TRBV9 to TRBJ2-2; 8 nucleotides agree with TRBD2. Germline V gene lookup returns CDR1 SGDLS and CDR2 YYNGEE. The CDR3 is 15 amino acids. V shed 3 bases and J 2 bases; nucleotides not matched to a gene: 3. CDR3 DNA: TGTGCCAGCAGCGCAGCGGGGGTTAACACCGGGGAGCTGTTTTTT. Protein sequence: CASSAAGVNTGELFF.

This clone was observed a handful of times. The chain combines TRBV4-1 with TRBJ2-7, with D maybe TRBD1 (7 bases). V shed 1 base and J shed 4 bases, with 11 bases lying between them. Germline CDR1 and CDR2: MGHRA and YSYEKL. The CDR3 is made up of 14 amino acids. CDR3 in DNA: TGCGCCAGCAGCCAAGTGCAGGGGGGTTACGAGCAGTACTTC. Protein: CASSQVQGGYEQYF.

In nucleotides, the CDR3 is TGTGCCAGTAGTATAACCCAGGGCCCCTACAATGAGCAGTTCTTC. Translation: CASSITQGPYNEQFF. This chain uses TRBV19 with TRBJ2-1; the D gene is possibly TRBD1 (5 bases). There are 15 residues in the CDR3. Between the trimmed V and J ends, which lost 2 bases and 2 bases, there was a span of 10 bases. The germline V gene encodes CDR1 LNHDA and CDR2 SQIVND (reference sequence).